Detailed here is one T cell receptor beta chain. Its target is unknown. The same CDR3 arises from other DNA sequences in this sample as well. The investigators reverse transcribed all of the isolated RNA, so they sequenced expressed TCRB transcripts. The table came from immunoSEQ multiplex PCR; TCRdb's copy has only in-frame clones and leaves some out. The sample lists over 600,000 clones; around 12% were seen once. CDR3 length: 13 residues. Germline values: CDR1 KGHSH, CDR2 LQKENI. V lost 0 bases and J lost 3, with 5 bases in between. The data derive from a study of beta chain features in type 1 diabetes. Regarding the study as a whole: Type 1 diabetes patients had TCRB CDR3s that were shorter (moderately but significantly so) in all four CD4+ subsets. It was among patients, rather than healthy donors, that naive, central memory and Treg TCRB repertoires appeared more similar. VDJ junctions from type 1 diabetes patients carried fewer insertions and larger deletions.

Source material: naive CD4+ T cells from blood. V usage is TRBV18 and J usage is TRBJ1-2, with D possibly being TRBD1 (5 bases). The clonotype comes from a man in his thirties or forties with type 1 diabetes. CDR3 DNA sequence: TGTGCCAGCTCACCACCAGGGGACTATGGCTACACCTTC. It specifies CASSPPGDYGYTF. Together with reference TRBV18 and TRBJ1-2, the CDR3 gives the full variable domain: NAGVMQNPRHLVRRRGQEARLRCSPMKGHSHVYWYRQLPEEGLKFMVYLQKENIIDESGMPKERFSAEFPKEGPSILRIQQVVRGDSAAYFCASSPPGDYGYTFGSGTRLTVV.